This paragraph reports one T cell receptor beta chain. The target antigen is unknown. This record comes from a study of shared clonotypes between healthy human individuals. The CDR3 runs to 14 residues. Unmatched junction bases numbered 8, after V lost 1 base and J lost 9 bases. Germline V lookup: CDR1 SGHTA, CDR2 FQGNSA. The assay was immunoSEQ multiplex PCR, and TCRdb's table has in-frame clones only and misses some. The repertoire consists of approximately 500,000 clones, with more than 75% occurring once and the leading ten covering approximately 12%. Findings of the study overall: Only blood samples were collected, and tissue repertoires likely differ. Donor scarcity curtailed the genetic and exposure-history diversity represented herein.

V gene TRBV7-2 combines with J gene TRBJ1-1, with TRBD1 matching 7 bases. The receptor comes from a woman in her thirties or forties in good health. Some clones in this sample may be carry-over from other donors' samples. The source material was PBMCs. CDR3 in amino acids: CASSLVGTAYQAFF. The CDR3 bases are TGTGCCAGCAGCTTAGTCGGGACAGCCTACCAAGCTTTCTTT.